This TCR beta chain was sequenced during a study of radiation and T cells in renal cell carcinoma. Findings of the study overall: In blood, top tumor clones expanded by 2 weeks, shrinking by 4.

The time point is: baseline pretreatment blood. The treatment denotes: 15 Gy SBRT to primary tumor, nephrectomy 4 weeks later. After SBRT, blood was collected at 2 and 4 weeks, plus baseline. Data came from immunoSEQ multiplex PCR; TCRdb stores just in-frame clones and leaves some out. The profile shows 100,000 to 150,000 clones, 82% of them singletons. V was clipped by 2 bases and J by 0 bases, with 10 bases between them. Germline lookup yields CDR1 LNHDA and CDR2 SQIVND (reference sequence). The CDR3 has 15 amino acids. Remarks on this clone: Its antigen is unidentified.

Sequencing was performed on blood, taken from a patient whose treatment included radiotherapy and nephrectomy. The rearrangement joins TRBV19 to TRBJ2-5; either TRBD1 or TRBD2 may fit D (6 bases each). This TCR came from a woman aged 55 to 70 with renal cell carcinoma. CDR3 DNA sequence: TGTGCCAGTAGTATACGGGGGCAGTACCAAGAGACCCAGTACTTC. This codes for CASSIRGQYQETQYF.